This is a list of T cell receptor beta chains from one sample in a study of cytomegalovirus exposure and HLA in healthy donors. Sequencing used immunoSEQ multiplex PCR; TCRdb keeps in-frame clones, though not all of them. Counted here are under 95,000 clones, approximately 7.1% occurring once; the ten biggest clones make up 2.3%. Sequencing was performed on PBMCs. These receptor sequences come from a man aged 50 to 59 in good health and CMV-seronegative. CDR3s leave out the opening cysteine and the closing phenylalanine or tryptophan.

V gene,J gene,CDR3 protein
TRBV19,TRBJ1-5,ASSTSNSGQPQH
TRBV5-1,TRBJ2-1,ASSLQTSGKEQF
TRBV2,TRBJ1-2,ASSAGGLINYGYT
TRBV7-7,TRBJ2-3,ASSQMATGTDTQY
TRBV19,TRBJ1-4,ASSIRQRYTNEKLF
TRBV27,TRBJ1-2,ASTSSAQTLTNYGYT
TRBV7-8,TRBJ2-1,ASSSTEWGQGVRYNEQF
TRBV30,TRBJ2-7,AWSRDRGLYEQY
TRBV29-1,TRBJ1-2,SAIGGVSSYT
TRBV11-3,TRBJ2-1,ASSANLVTEQF
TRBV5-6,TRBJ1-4,ASSLEGQRMQKLF
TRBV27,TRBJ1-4,ANRMEGLVEKLF
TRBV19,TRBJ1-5,ASSILGSGNQPQH
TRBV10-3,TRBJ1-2,AISEIQGAADGYT
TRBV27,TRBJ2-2,ASSLNRDTGELF
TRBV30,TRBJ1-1,AWSPISGDKGTEAF
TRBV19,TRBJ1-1,ASSSRQTINTEAF
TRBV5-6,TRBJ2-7,ASSFLTGSPYEQY
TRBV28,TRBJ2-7,ASSTAGYEQY
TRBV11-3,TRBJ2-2,ASSFGTGNTGEMF
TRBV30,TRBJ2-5,ASSSSGKETQY
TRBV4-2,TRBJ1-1,ASSRGTRTANTEAF
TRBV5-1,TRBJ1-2,ASSLETPAVEGT
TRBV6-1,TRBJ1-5,ASSIGGVQPQH
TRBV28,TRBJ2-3,ASSWGAGSGTDTQY
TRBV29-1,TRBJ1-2,SANRVNYGYT
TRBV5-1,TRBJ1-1,ASSARGVNTEAF
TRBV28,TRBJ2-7,ASASVSSTREQY
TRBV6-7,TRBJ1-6,ASSLKSSYNSPLH
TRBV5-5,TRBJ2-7,ASSLVIGGLAGTYEQY
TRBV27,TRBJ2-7,ASSRPGVYEQY
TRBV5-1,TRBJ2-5,ASSLRDRAGETQY
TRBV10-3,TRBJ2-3,AISENKNTDTQY
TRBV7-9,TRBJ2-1,ASSLGRGGEQF
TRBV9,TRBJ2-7,ASSPGQGLEQY
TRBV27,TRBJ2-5,ASTPQGARGETQY
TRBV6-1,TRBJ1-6,ASSEWSGSNSPLH
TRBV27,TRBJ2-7,ASSLRESYEQY
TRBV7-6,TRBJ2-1,ASSLHRGLDNEQF
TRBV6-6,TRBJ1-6,ASRPPTDSPLH